The entry that follows covers one TCR beta chain sequence. This sample is part of a study of T cell changes during pregnancy in multiple sclerosis. Method: immunoSEQ multiplex PCR; TCRdb's copy keeps in-frame clones and lacks some. The sample comprises roughly 40,000 clones, 70% to 90% of which are singletons, and roughly 4% rests with the top ten. J lost 6 bases, V lost 7 bases, and 9 bases had no gene match. The CDR3 covers 15 residues. Germline values: CDR1 MNHEY, CDR2 SVGAGI. The chain has TRBV6-5 and TRBJ1-6; 7 positions agree with TRBD1. This material consisted of CD8+ T cells from peripheral blood mononuclear cells, taken in the first trimester of pregnancy. The clonotype comes from a female donor with multiple sclerosis, enrolled in a pregnancy study. CDR3 residues: CASNTIQGFNSPLHF. Written as DNA, the CDR3 is TGTGCCAGCAACACCATACAGGGGTTTAATTCACCCCTCCACTTT.